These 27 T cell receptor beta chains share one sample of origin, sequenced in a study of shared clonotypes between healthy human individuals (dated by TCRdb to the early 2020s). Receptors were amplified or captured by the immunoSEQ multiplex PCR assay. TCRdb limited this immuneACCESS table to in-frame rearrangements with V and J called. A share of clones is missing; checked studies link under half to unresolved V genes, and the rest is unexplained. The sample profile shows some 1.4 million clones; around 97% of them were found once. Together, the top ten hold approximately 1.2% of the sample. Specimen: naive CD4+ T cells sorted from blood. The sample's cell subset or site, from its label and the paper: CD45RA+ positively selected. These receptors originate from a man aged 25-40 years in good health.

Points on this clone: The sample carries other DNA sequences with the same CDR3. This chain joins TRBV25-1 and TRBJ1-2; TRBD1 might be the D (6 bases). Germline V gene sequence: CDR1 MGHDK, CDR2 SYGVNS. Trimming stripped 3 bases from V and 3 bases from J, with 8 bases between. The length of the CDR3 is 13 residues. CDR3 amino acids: CASSDYRDYGYTF. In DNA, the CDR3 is TGTGCCAGCAGTGATTACAGGGACTATGGCTACACCTTC.

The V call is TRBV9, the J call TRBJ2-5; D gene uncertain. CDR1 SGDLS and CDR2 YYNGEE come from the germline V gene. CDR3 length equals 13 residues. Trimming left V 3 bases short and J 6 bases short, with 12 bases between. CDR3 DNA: TGTGCCAGCAGCGCAGCCCTAGGACAGACCCAGTACTTC. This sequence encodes CASSAALGQTQYF.

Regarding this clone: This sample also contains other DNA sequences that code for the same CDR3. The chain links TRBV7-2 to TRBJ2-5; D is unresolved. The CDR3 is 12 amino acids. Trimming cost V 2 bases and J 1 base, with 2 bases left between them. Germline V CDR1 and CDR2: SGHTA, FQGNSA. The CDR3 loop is CASSLTQETQYF. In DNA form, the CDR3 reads TGTGCCAGCAGCTTAACCCAAGAGACCCAGTACTTC. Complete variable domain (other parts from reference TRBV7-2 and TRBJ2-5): GAGVSQSPSNKVTEKGKDVELRCDPISGHTALYWYRQSLGQGLEFLIYFQGNSAPDKSGLPSDRFSAERTGGSVSTLTIQRTQQEDSAVYLCASSLTQETQYFGPGTRLLVL.

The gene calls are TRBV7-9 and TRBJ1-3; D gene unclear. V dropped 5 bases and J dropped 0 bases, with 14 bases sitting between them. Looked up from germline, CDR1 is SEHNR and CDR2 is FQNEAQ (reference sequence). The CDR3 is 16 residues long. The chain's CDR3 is CASSPPGAGSGNTIYF. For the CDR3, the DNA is TGTGCCAGCAGCCCCCCCGGTGCGGGCTCTGGAAACACCATATATTTT.

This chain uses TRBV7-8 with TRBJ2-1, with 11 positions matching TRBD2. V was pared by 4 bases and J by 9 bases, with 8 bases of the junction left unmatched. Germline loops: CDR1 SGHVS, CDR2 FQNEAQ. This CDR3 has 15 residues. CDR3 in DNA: TGTGCCAGCAGCTCACTAAGACTAGCGGGATCTGAGCAGTTCTTC. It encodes CASSSLRLAGSEQFF.

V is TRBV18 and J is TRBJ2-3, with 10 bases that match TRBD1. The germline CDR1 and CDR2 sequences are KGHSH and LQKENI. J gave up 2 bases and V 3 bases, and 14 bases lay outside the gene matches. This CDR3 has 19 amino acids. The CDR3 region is CASSPSRLTGTGDTDTQYF. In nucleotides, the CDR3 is TGTGCCAGCTCACCTTCGAGGCTTACCGGGACAGGGGACACAGATACGCAGTATTTT.

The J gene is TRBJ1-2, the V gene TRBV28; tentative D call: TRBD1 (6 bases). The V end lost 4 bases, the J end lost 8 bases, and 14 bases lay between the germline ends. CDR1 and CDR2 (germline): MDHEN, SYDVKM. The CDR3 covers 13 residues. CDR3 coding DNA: TGTGCCAGCAGTTCGCTACAGGGCCGAGGCTACACCTTC. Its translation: CASSSLQGRGYTF.

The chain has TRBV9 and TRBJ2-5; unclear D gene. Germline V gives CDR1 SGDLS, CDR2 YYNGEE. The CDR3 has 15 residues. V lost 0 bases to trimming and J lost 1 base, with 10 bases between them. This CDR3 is CASSVGSAPQETQYF. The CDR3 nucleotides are TGTGCCAGCAGCGTAGGTTCGGCACCCCAAGAGACCCAGTACTTC. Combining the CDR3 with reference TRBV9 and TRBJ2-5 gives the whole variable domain DSGVTQTPKHLITATGQRVTLRCSPRSGDLSVYWYQQSLDQGLQFLIQYYNGEERAKGNILERFSAQQFPDLHSELNLSSLELGDSALYFCASSVGSAPQETQYFGPGTRLLVL.

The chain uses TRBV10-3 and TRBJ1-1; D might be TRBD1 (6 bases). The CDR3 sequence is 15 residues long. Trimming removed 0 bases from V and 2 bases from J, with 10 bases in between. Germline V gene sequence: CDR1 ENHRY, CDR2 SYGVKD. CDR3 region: CAISESGAKNTEAFF. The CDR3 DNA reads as TGTGCCATCAGTGAGTCGGGGGCAAAAAACACTGAAGCTTTCTTT.

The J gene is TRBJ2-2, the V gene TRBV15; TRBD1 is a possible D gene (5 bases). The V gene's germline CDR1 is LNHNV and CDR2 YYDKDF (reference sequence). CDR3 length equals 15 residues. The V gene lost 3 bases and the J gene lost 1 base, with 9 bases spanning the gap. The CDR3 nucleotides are TGTGCCACCAGCAGGACAGCCGGGAACACCGGGGAGCTGTTTTTT. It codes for CATSRTAGNTGELFF.

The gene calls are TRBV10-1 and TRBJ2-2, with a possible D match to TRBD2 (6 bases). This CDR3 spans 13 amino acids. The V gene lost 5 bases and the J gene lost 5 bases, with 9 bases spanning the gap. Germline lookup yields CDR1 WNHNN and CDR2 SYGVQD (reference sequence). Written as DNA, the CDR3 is TGCGCCAGCAGTTCCCGGGGGACCGGGGAGCTGTTTTTT. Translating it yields CASSSRGTGELFF.

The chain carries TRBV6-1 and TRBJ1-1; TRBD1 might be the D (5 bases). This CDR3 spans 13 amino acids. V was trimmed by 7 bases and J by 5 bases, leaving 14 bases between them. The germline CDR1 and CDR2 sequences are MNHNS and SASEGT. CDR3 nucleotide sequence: TGTGCCAGCAAGGCAGGGATAGGGACTGAAGCTTTCTTT. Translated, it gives CASKAGIGTEAFF.

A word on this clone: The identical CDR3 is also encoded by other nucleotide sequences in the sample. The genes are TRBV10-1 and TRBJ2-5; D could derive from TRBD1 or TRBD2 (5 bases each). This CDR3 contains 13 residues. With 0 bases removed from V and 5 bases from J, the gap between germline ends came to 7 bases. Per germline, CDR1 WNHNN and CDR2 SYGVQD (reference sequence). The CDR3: CASSESGRETQYF. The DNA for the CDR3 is TGCGCCAGCAGTGAGTCGGGACGGGAGACCCAGTACTTC.

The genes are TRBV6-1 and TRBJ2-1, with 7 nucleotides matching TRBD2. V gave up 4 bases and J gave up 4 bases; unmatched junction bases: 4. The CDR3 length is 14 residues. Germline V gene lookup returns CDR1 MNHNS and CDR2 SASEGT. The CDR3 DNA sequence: TGTGCCAGCAGTGTGGGGGGGATATACAATGAGCAGTTCTTC. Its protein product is CASSVGGIYNEQFF.

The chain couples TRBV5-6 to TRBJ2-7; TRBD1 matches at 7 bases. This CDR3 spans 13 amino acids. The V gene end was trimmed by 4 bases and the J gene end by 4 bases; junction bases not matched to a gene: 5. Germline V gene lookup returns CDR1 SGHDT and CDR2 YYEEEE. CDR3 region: CASSADRVYEQYF. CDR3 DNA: TGTGCCAGCAGCGCAGACAGGGTTTACGAGCAGTACTTC.

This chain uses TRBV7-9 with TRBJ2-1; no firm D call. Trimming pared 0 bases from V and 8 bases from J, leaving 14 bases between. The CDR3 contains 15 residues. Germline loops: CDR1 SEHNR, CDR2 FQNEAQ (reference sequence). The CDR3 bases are TGTGCCAGCAGCTTAGCTGGCGACATCCGGGATGAGCAGTTCTTC. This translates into CASSLAGDIRDEQFF.

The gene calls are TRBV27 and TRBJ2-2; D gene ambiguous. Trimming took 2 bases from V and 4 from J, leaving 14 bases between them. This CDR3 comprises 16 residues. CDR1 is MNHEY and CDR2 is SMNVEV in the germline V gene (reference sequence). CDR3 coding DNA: TGTGCCAGCAGTTTACAGTCAGCAGTATTCACCGGGGAGCTGTTTTTT. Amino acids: CASSLQSAVFTGELFF.

The CDR3 DNA reads TGTGCCACCAGCAGAGATTGGAGGGGAAAGGATGGCTACACCTTC. Residues: CATSRDWRGKDGYTF. The chain employs TRBV15 and TRBJ1-2; maybe TRBD1 (5 bases). Germline lookup yields CDR1 LNHNV and CDR2 YYDKDF (reference sequence). Trimming took off 0 bases at V and 6 bases at J, with 14 bases between the two ends. This CDR3 is built from 15 residues.

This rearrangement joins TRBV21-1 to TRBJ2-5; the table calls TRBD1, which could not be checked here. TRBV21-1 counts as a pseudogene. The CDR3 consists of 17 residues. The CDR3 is CASSNATGTGDQETQYF. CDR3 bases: TGTGCCAGCAGCAATGCTACCGGGACAGGGGACCAAGAGACCCAGTACTTC.

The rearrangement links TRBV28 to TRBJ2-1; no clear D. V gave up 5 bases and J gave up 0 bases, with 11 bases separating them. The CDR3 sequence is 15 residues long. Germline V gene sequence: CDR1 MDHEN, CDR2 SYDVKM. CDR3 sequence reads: CASSHRKSSYNEQFF. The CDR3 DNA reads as TGTGCCAGCAGTCATAGGAAGAGCTCCTACAATGAGCAGTTCTTC.

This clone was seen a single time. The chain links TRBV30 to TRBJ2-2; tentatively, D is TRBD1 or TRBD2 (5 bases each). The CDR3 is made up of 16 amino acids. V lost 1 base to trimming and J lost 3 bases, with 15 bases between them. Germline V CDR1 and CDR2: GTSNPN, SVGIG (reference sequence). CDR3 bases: TGTGCCTGGAGTGCCCTCCAGAGGGGTTACACCGGGGAGCTGTTTTTT. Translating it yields CAWSALQRGYTGELFF. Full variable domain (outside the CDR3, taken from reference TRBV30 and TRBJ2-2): SQTIHQWPATLVQPVGSPLSLECTVEGTSNPNLYWYRQAAGRGLQLLFYSVGIGQISSEVPQNLSASRPQDRQFILSSKKLLLSDSGFYLCAWSALQRGYTGELFFGEGSRLTVL.

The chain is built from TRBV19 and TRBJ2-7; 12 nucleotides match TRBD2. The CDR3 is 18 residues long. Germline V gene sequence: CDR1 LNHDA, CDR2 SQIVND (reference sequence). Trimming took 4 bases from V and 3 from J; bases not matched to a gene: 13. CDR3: CASSTDRRGGLAGYEQYF. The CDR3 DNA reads TGTGCCAGTAGTACCGACCGGCGGGGGGGACTAGCGGGCTACGAGCAGTACTTC.

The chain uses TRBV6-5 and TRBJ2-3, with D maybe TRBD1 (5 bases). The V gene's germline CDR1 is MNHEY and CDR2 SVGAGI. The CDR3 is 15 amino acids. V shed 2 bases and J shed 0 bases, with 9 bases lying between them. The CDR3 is CASSYRQGSTDTQYF. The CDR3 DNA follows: TGTGCCAGCAGTTACCGGCAGGGAAGCACAGATACGCAGTATTTT.

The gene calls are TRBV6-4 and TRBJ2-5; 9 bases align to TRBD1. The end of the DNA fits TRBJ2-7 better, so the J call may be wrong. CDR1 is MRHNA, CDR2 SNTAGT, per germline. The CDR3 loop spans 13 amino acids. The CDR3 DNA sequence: TGTGCCAGCAGCGCCGGGACAGGGCTCGAGCAGTACTTC. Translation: CASSAGTGLEQYF.

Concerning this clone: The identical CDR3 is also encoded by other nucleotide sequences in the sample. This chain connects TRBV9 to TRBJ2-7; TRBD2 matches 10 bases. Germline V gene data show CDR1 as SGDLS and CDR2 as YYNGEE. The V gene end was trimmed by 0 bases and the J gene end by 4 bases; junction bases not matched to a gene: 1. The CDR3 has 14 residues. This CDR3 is CASSVASGGYEQYF. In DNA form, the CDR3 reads TGTGCCAGCAGCGTAGCTAGCGGGGGTTACGAGCAGTACTTC.

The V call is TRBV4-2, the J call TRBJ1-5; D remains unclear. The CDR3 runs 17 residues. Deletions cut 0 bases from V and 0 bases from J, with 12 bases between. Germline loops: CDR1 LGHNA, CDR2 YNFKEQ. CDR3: CASSQEGTVSSNQPQHF. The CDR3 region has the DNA TGTGCCAGCAGCCAAGAGGGTACGGTCAGTAGCAATCAGCCCCAGCATTTT.

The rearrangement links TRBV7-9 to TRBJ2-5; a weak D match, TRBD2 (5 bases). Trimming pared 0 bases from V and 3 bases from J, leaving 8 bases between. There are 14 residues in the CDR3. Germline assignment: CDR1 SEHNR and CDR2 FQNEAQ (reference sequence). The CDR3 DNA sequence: TGTGCCAGCAGCTTAGCGTCGAGGGAAGAGACCCAGTACTTC. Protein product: CASSLASREETQYF.